A selection of T cell receptor beta chains follows, all from one sample in a study of identifying expanded T cells in peripheral blood. Sequencing used immunoSEQ multiplex PCR; TCRdb keeps in-frame clones, though not all of them. This repertoire shows 85,000 to 95,000 clones, about 90% found once; its top ten account for roughly 3.8%. Sample: blood. All receptors come from a person aged 18 to 75 in good health. Each CDR3 is given with its conserved first and last residue. D genes are given only for firm matches. The size entry is marked missing in some rows and otherwise reads once, few, many or a size class.

clone_size j_call v_call d_call cdr3_aa cdr3_nt
many TRBJ1-5 TRBV2 NA CASSEQGNQPQHF TGTGCCAGCAGTGAACAGGGCAATCAGCCCCAGCATTTT
NA TRBJ1-2 TRBV4-1 TRBD1 CASSQSYQGGFYGYTF TGCGCCAGCAGCCAAAGTTACCAGGGGGGGTTCTATGGCTACACCTTC
NA TRBJ2-1 TRBV28 TRBD2 CASSSIAGDTDEQFF TGTGCCAGCAGTTCAATAGCGGGAGACACAGATGAGCAGTTCTTC
NA TRBJ2-6 TRBV5-5 NA CASSWEQNSGANVLTF TGTGCCAGCAGCTGGGAACAGAACTCTGGGGCCAACGTCCTGACTTTC
NA TRBJ2-3 TRBV4-3 TRBD2 CASSQEGAGLLNRSGKQDTQYF TGCGCCAGCAGCCAAGAAGGGGCGGGCCTTTTAAATCGTAGCGGGAAACAAGATACGCAGTATTTT
once TRBJ2-7 TRBV7-2 TRBD2 CASSWGLARNEQYF TGTGCCAGCAGCTGGGGACTAGCGAGGAACGAGCAGTACTTC
NA TRBJ2-3 TRBV27 TRBD1 CASSGQGKDTQYF TGTGCCAGCTCGGGACAGGGGAAAGATACGCAGTATTTT
NA TRBJ2-1 TRBV30 TRBD2 CAWRPLSLAGEAGEQFF TGTGCCTGGAGGCCACTAAGCCTAGCGGGAGAGGCGGGTGAGCAGTTCTTC
NA TRBJ2-7 TRBV19 TRBD1 CASSIAGQGPYEQYF TGTGCCAGTAGTATTGCGGGACAGGGGCCCTACGAGCAGTACTTC
NA TRBJ2-1 TRBV30 TRBD2 CAWSVLAGDYNEQFF TGTGCCTGGAGTGTCCTAGCGGGGGACTACAATGAGCAGTTCTTC
NA TRBJ1-6 TRBV2 NA CASSEAGSLSPLHF TGTGCCAGCAGTGAAGCGGGTTCTCTCTCACCCCTCCACTTT